This T cell receptor beta chain was sequenced during a study of shared clonotypes between healthy human individuals. Study-wide results and limits: Generation probability values for non-shared clonotypes were lower than those for clonotypes shared by all four donors.

As for this clone: Its antigen is undetermined.

In germline, CDR1 is SGHTA, CDR2 FQGNSA. Losses at the gene ends were 5 bases for V and 0 bases for J; bases not matched to a gene: 3. The CDR3 runs to 14 residues. Study processing details: Sequence data from immunoSEQ were junction-only and lacked quality scores; consequently, filtering differed. Repertoires were generated with immunoSEQ multiplex PCR, while TCRdb's copy carries only in-frame clones and drops some. That table gives V, J and clone size, and the DNA gave D and trimming. The sample comprises over 850,000 clones, 75% to 80% of which are singletons, and 0.55% to 0.7% rests with the top ten.

The rearrangement links TRBV7-2 to TRBJ1-1; TRBD1 aligns across 7 bases. The clonotype comes from a man between 18 and 29 years old in good health. Some clones in this sample may be carry-over from other donors' samples. Specimen: memory CD4+ T cells from PBMCs. The subset here: CD45RA-negative fraction. The CDR3 nucleotides read TGTGCCAGCAGCCGAACAGGGGTGAACACTGAAGCTTTCTTT. Translating gives CASSRTGVNTEAFF.